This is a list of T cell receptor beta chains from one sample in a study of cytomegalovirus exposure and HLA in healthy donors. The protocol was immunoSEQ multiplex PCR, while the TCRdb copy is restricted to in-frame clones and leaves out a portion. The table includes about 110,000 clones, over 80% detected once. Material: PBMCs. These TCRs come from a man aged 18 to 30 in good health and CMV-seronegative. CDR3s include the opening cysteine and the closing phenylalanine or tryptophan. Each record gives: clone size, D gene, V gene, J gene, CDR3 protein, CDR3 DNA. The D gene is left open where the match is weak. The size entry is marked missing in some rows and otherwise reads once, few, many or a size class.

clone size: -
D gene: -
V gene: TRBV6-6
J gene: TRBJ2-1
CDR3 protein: CASSFSRGNEQFF
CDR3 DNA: TGTGCCAGCAGCTTCTCCCGGGGGAATGAGCAGTTCTTC

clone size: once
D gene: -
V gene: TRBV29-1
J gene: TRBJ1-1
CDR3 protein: CSVGPLPGRATEAFF
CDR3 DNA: TGCAGCGTTGGCCCGCTACCGGGGAGGGCCACTGAAGCTTTCTTT

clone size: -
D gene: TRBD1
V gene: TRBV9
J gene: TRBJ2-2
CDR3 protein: CASSARTGGITGELFF
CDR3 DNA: TGTGCCAGCAGCGCGCGGACAGGGGGAATCACCGGGGAGCTGTTTTTT

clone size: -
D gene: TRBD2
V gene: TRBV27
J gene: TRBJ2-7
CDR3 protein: CASSSAASGRFYEQYF
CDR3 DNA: TGTGCCAGCAGTTCCGCAGCCAGCGGGAGATTTTACGAGCAGTACTTC

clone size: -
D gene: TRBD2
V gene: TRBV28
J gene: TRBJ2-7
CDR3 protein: CASSVGTSGAYEQYF
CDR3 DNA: TGTGCCAGCAGTGTCGGGACTAGCGGTGCCTACGAGCAGTACTTC

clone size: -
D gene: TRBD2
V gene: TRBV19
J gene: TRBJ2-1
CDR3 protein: CASSPIREAREEQFF
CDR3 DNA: TGTGCCAGTAGTCCCATCCGGGAGGCCCGGGAGGAGCAGTTCTTC

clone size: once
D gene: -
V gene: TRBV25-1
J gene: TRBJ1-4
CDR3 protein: CASIQGEKLFF
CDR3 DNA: TGTGCCAGCATCCAGGGTGAAAAACTGTTTTTT

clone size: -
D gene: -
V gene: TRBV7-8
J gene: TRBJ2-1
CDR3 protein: CASSSRRAGIKFNEQFF
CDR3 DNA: TGTGCCAGCAGCTCCCGGAGGGCCGGAATAAAATTCAATGAGCAGTTCTTC

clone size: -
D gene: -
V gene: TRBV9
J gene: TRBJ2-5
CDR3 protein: CASSSRLKGLETQYF
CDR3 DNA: TGTGCCAGCAGCTCACGACTAAAAGGATTGGAGACCCAGTACTTC

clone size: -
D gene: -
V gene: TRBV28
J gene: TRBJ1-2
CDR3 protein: CASRKNGRNYGYTF
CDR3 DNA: TGTGCCAGCAGAAAAAATGGGAGGAACTATGGCTACACCTTC

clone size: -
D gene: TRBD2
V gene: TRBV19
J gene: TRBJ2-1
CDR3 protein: CASSPFAGGPGDEQFF
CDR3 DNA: TGTGCCAGTAGTCCCTTTGCGGGAGGGCCGGGAGATGAGCAGTTCTTC

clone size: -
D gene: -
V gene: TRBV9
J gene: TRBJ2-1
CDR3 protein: CASSRTTNEQFF
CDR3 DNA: TGTGCCAGCAGCAGGACTACCAATGAGCAGTTCTTC

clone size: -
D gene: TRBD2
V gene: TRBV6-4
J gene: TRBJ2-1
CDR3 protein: CASSVGGSGDEQFF
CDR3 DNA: TGTGCCAGCAGTGTCGGCGGGAGCGGCGATGAGCAGTTCTTC

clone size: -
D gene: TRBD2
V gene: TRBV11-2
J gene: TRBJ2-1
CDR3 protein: CASSLKGLRHNEQFF
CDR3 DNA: TGTGCCAGCAGCTTAAAGGGACTACGACACAATGAGCAGTTCTTC

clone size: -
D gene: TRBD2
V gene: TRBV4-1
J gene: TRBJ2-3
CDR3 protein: CASSRSGAGPNTDTQYF
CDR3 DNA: TGCGCCAGCAGTCGAAGCGGGGCAGGGCCTAACACAGATACGCAGTATTTT

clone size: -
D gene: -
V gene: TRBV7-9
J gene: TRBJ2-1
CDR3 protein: CASSLVQGTYNEQFF
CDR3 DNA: TGTGCCAGCAGCTTAGTTCAGGGTACCTACAATGAGCAGTTCTTC

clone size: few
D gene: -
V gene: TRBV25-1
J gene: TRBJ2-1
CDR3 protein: CASSGYPLGGGNEQFF
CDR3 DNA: TGTGCCAGCAGTGGATATCCCCTAGGGGGGGGGAATGAGCAGTTCTTC

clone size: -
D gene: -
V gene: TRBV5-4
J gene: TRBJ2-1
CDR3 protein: CASSFPPASKNEQFF
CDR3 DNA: TGTGCCAGCAGCTTCCCCCCCGCTAGCAAGAATGAGCAGTTCTTC

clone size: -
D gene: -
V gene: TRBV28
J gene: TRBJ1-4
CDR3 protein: CASSLPATNEKLFF
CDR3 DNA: TGTGCCAGCAGTTTACCCGCAACTAATGAAAAACTGTTTTTT

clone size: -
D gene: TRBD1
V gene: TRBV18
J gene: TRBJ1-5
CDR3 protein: CASSGTGGNQPQHF
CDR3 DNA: TGTGCCAGCTCCGGGACAGGGGGCAATCAGCCCCAGCATTTT

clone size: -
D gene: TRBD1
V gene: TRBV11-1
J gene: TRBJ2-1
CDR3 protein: CASSPRQGRYEQFF
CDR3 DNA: TGTGCCAGCAGCCCCCGACAGGGGCGATATGAGCAGTTCTTC

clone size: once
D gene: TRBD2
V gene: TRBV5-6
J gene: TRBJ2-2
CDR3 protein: CASSLRLGGSISGELFF
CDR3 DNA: TGTGCCAGCAGCCTCCGTTTGGGCGGGAGTATATCCGGGGAGCTGTTTTTT

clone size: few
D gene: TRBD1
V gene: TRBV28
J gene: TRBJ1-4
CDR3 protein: CASSSGTGGGEKLFF
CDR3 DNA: TGTGCCAGCAGTTCAGGGACAGGGGGCGGCGAAAAACTGTTTTTT

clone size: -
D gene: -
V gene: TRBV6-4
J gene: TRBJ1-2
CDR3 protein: CASSDSPGSGYTF
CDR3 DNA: TGTGCCAGCAGTGACTCGCCAGGTTCGGGCTACACCTTC

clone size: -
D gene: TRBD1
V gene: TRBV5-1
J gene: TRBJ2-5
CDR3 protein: CASSLGQGSFETQYF
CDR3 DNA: TGCGCCAGCAGCTTGGGACAGGGGTCTTTTGAGACCCAGTACTTC

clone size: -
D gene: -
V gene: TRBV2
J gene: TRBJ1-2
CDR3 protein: CASTRQPQENYGYTF
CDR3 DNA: TGTGCCAGCACCCGACAGCCCCAAGAGAACTATGGCTACACCTTC

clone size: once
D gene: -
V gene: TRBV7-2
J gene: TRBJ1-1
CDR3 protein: CASSLPGTEAFF
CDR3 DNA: TGTGCCAGCAGCCTCCCCGGTACTGAAGCTTTCTTT

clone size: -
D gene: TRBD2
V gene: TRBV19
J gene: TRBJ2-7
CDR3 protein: CASSTGLGFEQYF
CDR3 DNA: TGTGCCAGTAGTACCGGACTAGGTTTCGAGCAGTACTTC

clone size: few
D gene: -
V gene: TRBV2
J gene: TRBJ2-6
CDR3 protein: CASSELRQTGANVLTF
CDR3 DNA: TGTGCCAGCAGTGAACTAAGACAGACTGGGGCCAACGTCCTGACTTTC

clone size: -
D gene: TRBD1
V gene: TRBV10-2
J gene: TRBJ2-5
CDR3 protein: CASSDTGGQYF
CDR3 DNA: TGCGCCAGCAGCGACACAGGGGGGCAGTACTTC

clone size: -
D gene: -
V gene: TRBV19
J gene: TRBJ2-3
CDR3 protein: CASSFGILGTDTQYF
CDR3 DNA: TGTGCCAGTAGTTTCGGGATTCTAGGCACAGATACGCAGTATTTT

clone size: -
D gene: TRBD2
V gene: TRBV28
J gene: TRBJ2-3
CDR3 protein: CASLDTRTRFTDTQYF
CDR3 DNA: TGTGCCAGCCTGGACACCCGGACTAGATTCACAGATACGCAGTATTTT

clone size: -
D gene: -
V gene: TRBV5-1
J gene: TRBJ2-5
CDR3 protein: CASSMRTPQETQYF
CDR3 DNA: TGCGCCAGCAGCATGCGGACACCGCAAGAGACCCAGTACTTC

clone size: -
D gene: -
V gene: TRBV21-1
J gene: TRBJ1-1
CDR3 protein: CASSKVWQSNTEAFF
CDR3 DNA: TGTGCCAGCAGCAAAGTTTGGCAGTCGAACACTGAAGCTTTCTTT

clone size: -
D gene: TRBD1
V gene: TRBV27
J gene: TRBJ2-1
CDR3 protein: CASSFSTGSVNEQFF
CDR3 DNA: TGTGCCAGCAGTTTCTCGACAGGGAGTGTCAATGAGCAGTTCTTC

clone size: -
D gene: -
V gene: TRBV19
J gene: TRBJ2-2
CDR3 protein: CASSISTGELFF
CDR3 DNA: TGTGCCAGTAGTATATCGACCGGGGAGCTGTTTTTT

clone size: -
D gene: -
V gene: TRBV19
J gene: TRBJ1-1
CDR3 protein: CASANRDNTEAFF
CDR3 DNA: TGTGCCAGTGCAAACAGGGATAACACTGAAGCTTTCTTT

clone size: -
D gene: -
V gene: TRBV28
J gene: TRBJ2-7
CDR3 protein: CASSFSTSSYEQYF
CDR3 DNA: TGTGCCAGCAGTTTTTCGACAAGTTCCTACGAGCAGTACTTC

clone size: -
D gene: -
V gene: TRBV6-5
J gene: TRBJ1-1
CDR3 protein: CASRRPGSYQAEAFF
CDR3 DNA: TGTGCCAGCAGGCGACCGGGGAGCTACCAGGCTGAAGCTTTCTTT

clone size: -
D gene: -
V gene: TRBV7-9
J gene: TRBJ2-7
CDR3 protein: CSSSFDINPYEQYF
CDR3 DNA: TGTTCCAGCAGCTTTGACATAAACCCCTACGAGCAGTACTTC

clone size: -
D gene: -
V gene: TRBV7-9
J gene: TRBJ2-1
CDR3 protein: CASSKQASSYNEQFF
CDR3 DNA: TGTGCCAGCAGCAAACAGGCCAGCTCCTACAATGAGCAGTTCTTC

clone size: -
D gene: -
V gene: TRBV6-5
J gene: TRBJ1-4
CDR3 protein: CASSYQAGAEKLFF
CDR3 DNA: TGTGCCAGCAGTTACCAGGCCGGCGCTGAAAAACTGTTTTTT

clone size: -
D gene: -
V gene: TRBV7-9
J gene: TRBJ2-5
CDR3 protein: CASSLIVEETQYF
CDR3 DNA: TGTGCCAGCAGCCTAATAGTGGAAGAGACCCAGTACTTC

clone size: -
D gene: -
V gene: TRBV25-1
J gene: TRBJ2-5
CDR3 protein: CASSDFRGEETQYF
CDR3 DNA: TGTGCCAGCAGTGACTTCAGGGGGGAAGAGACCCAGTACTTC

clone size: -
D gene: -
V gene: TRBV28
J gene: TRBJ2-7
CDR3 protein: CATKLLGTTYPTF
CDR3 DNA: TGTGCCACCAAGCTCCTAGGGACAACCTACCCAACTTTC

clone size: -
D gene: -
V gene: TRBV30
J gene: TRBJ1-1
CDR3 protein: CAWSQGGYTEAFF
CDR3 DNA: TGTGCCTGGAGTCAAGGAGGGTACACTGAAGCTTTCTTT

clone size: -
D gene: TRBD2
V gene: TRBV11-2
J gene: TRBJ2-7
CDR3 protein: CASSSDGGTYEQYF
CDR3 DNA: TGTGCCAGCAGCTCCGACGGGGGGACCTACGAGCAGTACTTC

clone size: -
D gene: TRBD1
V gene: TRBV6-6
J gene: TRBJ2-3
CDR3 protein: CASGQGISDTQYF
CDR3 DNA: TGTGCCAGTGGACAGGGGATTTCAGATACGCAGTATTTT

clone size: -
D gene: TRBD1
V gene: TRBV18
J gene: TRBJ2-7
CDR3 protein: CASSPGQDREQYF
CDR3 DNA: TGTGCCAGCTCACCTGGACAGGATCGCGAGCAGTACTTC

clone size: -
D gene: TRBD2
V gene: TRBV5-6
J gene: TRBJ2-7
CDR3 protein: CASSRWGSGVYEQYF
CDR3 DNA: TGTGCCAGCAGCAGGTGGGGTAGCGGGGTATACGAGCAGTACTTC

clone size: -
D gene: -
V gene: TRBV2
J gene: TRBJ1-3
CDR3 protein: CASSEEGFSGNTIYF
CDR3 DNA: TGTGCCAGCAGTGAAGAGGGGTTCTCTGGAAACACCATATATTTT

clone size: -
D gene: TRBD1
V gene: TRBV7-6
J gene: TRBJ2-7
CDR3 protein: CASSLRDRWDEQYF
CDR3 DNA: TGTGCCAGCAGCTTACGGGACAGGTGGGACGAGCAGTACTTC

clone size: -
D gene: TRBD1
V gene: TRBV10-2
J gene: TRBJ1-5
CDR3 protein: CASSESEGAMEPQHF
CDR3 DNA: TGCGCCAGCAGTGAGTCTGAGGGGGCAATGGAGCCCCAGCATTTT

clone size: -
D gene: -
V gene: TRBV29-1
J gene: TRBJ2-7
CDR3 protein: CSVGGTVTSYEQYF
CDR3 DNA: TGCAGCGTTGGCGGGACAGTGACATCCTACGAGCAGTACTTC

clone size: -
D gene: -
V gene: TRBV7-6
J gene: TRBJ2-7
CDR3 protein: CASSLVGGYEQYF
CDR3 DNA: TGTGCCAGCAGCTTAGTGGGAGGCTACGAGCAGTACTTC

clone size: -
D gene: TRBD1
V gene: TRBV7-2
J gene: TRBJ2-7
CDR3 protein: CASSGPGTGTYEQYF
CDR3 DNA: TGTGCCAGCAGCGGCCCCGGGACAGGAACCTACGAGCAGTACTTC

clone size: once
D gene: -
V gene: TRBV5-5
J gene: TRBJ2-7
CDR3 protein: CASSPRGVSSYEQYF
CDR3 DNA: TGTGCCAGCAGCCCCCGGGGAGTTTCCTCCTACGAGCAGTACTTC